Shown below are 12 T cell receptor beta chains from a single sample sequenced in a study of shared clonotypes between healthy human individuals. As defined, naive CD8 cells were CD45RO-negative and positively selected for CCR7, with terminally differentiated effector memory CD45RA+ cells excluded. The repertoire was sequenced with immunoSEQ multiplex PCR; TCRdb's copy has only in-frame clones and lacks some. This table holds about 610,000 clones, approximately 96% found once. The source material was naive CD8+ T cells sorted from blood. These TCRs come from a woman aged 25 to 39 in good health.

This chain links TRBV5-1 with TRBJ2-6, with TRBD1 matching over 8 bases. V gave up 4 bases and J gave up 0 bases; unmatched junction bases: 9. CDR1 and CDR2 (germline): SGHRS, YFSETQ. The CDR3 runs to 18 residues. The CDR3 here is CASSPLNRGVSGANVLTF. CDR3 bases: TGCGCCAGCAGCCCACTAAACAGGGGGGTCTCTGGGGCCAACGTCCTGACTTTC.

The chain has TRBV5-1 and TRBJ2-1; possible D gene TRBD1, 6 bases. The germline V gene encodes CDR1 SGHRS and CDR2 YFSETQ. This CDR3 has 15 residues. V lost 1 base to trimming and J lost 3 bases, with 11 bases between them. The CDR3 nucleotides read TGCGCCAGCAGCTTGTCACACAGGGACTACAATGAGCAGTTCTTC. Its protein is CASSLSHRDYNEQFF.

This rearrangement joins TRBV28 to TRBJ1-1; D not resolved. Trimming cost V 1 base and J 5 bases, with 8 bases left between them. Germline values: CDR1 MDHEN, CDR2 SYDVKM. This CDR3 is built from 13 residues. CDR3 sequence: CASSLSVGTEAFF. DNA of the CDR3: TGTGCCAGCAGTTTATCGGTCGGGACTGAAGCTTTCTTT.

The rearrangement links TRBV28 to TRBJ1-4, with D perhaps matching TRBD1 (5 bases). CDR3 length: 14 residues. The V gene's germline CDR1 is MDHEN and CDR2 SYDVKM. Deletions cut 3 bases from V and 8 bases from J, with 13 bases between. This CDR3 is CASSFLQGGEKLFF. In DNA, the CDR3 is TGTGCCAGCAGTTTTCTGCAGGGCGGAGAAAAACTGTTTTTT.

In this sample, this clone turned up once. The rearrangement joins TRBV9 to TRBJ1-4; a weak D match, TRBD1 (6 bases). Trimming removed 3 bases at V and 7 bases at J, with 16 bases between. This CDR3 is built from 15 residues. Germline values: CDR1 SGDLS, CDR2 YYNGEE. This CDR3 reads CASSETGRKAEKLFF. For the CDR3, the DNA is TGTGCCAGCAGCGAAACAGGGAGGAAGGCTGAAAAACTGTTTTTT.

The V and J genes are TRBV19 and TRBJ2-7; no clear D. Trimming took 5 bases from V and 9 from J, leaving 23 bases between them. CDR1 is LNHDA and CDR2 is SQIVND in the germline V gene (reference sequence). The CDR3 runs 15 residues. Here the CDR3 DNA reads TGTGCCAGTAGTGAGCCTCCCACGCTCCCACTCGGGCAGTACTTC. Protein: CASSEPPTLPLGQYF.

This chain joins TRBV29-1 and TRBJ1-1; D remains unclear. V dropped 5 bases and J dropped 3 bases, with 4 bases sitting between them. The germline CDR1 and CDR2 sequences are SQVTM and ANQGSEA. The CDR3 has 10 residues. CDR3 residues: CSVSDTEAFF. The CDR3 DNA sequence: TGCAGCGTTTCTGACACTGAAGCTTTCTTT.

This sequence joins TRBV28 and TRBJ2-7; D possibly corresponds to TRBD2 (6 bases). The CDR3 runs to 16 residues. The germline V and J ends were trimmed by 3 bases and 0 bases, with 15 bases remaining between them. Germline V gives CDR1 MDHEN, CDR2 SYDVKM. The CDR3 DNA reads TGTGCCAGCAGTTTCGGTGGGGGGTTCCCCTCCTACGAGCAGTACTTC. As protein: CASSFGGGFPSYEQYF.

This clone was recorded only once. The chain joins TRBV9 to TRBJ2-5, with 7 bases that match TRBD2. Germline V gene sequence: CDR1 SGDLS, CDR2 YYNGEE. The CDR3 loop spans 13 amino acids. V was clipped by 7 bases and J by 5 bases; unmatched bases: 8. The CDR3 DNA sequence: TGTGCCAGCTGGGGCGGGAGTCCGGAGACCCAGTACTTC. Translation gives CASWGGSPETQYF.

As concerns this clone: This sample also contains other DNA sequences that code for the same CDR3. The chain uses TRBV5-1 and TRBJ1-1; D remains ambiguous. The CDR3 consists of 12 residues. The V gene's germline CDR1 is SGHRS and CDR2 YFSETQ. The V gene lost 0 bases and the J gene lost 1 base, with 1 base spanning the gap. CDR3 nucleotide sequence: TGCGCCAGCAGCTTGGCGAACACTGAAGCTTTCTTT. Translating gives CASSLANTEAFF.

Only one count was recorded for this clone. The V and J genes are TRBV6-5 and TRBJ2-3; D ambiguous. V was shortened by 8 bases and J by 2 bases, with 5 bases between the two germline ends. The CDR3 is made up of 11 amino acids. Germline V gene lookup returns CDR1 MNHEY and CDR2 SVGAGI. The CDR3 loop is CASGYTDTQYF. The CDR3 bases are TGTGCCAGCGGGTACACAGATACGCAGTATTTT.

This chain links TRBV5-1 with TRBJ2-7; TRBD2 matches 16 bases. V shed 5 bases and J 2 bases; nucleotides not matched to a gene: 4. CDR3 length: 16 residues. Germline-derived CDR1 and CDR2 are SGHRS and YFSETQ. CDR3 DNA sequence: TGCGCCAGCAGGGCCGGGACTAGCGGGAGGGCCTACGAGCAGTACTTC. Translating gives CASRAGTSGRAYEQYF. The variable domain in full, with the rest retrieved from reference TRBV5-1 and TRBJ2-7, is KAGVTQTPRYLIKTRGQQVTLSCSPISGHRSVSWYQQTPGQGLQFLFEYFSETQRNKGNFPGRFSGRQFSNSRSEMNVSTLELGDSALYLCASRAGTSGRAYEQYFGPGTRLTVT.